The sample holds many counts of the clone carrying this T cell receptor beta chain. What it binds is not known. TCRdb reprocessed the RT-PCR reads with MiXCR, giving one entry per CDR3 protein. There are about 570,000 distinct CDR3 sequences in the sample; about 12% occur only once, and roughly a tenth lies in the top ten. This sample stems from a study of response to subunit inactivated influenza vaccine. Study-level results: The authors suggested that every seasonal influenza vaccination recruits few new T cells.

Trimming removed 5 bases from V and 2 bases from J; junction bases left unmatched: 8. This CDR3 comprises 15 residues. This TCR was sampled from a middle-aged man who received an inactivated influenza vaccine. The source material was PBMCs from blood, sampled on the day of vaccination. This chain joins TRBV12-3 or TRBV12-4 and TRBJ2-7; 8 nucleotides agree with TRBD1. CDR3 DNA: TGTGCCAGCAGTCGTCCCGGGACAGGAACCTACGAGCAGTACTTC. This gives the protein CASSRPGTGTYEQYF.